This T cell receptor beta chain stems from a study of blood T cells in healthy people across ages. A sample-barcoded 5' primer and a J-beta primer mix were used in a second PCR of about 7 to 12 cycles. TCRdb ran MiXCR on the 5' RACE reads and lists one entry per CDR3 protein. The table lists hundreds of thousands of distinct CDR3 sequences, roughly three fifths of them singletons, with 20% to 30% in the top ten. This clonotype came up a few times. The sample comprised blood. The TCR was taken from a middle-aged man in good health.

Here the CDR3 reads CSVEPRGPSYEQYF. CDR3 nucleotides: TGCAGCGTTGAACCCCGGGGCCCCAGCTACGAGCAGTACTTC. The chain joins TRBV29-1 to TRBJ2-7; D is tentatively TRBD1 or TRBD2 (5 bases each). Between the trimmed V and J ends, which lost 2 bases and 3 bases, there was a span of 14 bases. CDR1 SQVTM and CDR2 ANQGSEA come from the germline V gene. The CDR3 consists of 14 residues.